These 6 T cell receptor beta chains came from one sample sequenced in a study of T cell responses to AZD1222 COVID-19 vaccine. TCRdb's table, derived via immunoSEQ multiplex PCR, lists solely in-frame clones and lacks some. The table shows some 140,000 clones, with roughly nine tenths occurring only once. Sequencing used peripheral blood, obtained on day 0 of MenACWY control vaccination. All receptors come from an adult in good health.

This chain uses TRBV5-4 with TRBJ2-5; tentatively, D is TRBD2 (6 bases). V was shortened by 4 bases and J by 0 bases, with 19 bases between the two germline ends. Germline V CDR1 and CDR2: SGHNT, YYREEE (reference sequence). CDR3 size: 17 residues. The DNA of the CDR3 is TGTGCCAGCAGCCGAGGCCTCGGGCGGAGGGACCAAGAGACCCAGTACTTC. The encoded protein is CASSRGLGRRDQETQYF.

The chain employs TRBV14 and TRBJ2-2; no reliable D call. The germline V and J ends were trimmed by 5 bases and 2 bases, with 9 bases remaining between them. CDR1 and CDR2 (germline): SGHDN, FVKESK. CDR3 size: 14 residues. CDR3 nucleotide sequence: TGTGCCAGCAGCGTCCGTGGTAACACCGGGGAGCTGTTTTTT. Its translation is CASSVRGNTGELFF.

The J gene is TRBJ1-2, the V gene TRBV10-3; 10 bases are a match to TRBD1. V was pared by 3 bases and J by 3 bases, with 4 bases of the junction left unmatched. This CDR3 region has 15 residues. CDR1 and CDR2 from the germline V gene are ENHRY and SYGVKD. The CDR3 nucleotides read TGTGCCATCAGTGACCGGGACAGGGGATACTATGGCTACACCTTC. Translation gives CAISDRDRGYYGYTF.

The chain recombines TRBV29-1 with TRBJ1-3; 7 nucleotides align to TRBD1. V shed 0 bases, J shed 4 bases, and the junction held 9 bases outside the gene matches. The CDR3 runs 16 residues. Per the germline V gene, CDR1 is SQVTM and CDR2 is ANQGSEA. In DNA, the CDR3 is TGCAGCGTTGAAGAGTGGGCGGCGGGACAGGGAAACACCATATATTTT. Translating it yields CSVEEWAAGQGNTIYF.

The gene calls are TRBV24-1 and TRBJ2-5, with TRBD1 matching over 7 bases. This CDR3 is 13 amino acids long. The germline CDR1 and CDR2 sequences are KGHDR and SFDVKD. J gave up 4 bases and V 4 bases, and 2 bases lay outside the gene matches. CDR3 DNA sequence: TGTGCCACCAGTGAAAGGGGGCGAGAGACCCAGTACTTC. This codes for CATSERGRETQYF.

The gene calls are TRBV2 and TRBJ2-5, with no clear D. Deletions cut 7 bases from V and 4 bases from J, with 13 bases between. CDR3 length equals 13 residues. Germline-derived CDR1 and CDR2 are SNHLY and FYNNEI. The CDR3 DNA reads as TGTGCCAGCACCTCTAGAAGGTCAGAGACCCAGTACTTC. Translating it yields CASTSRRSETQYF.